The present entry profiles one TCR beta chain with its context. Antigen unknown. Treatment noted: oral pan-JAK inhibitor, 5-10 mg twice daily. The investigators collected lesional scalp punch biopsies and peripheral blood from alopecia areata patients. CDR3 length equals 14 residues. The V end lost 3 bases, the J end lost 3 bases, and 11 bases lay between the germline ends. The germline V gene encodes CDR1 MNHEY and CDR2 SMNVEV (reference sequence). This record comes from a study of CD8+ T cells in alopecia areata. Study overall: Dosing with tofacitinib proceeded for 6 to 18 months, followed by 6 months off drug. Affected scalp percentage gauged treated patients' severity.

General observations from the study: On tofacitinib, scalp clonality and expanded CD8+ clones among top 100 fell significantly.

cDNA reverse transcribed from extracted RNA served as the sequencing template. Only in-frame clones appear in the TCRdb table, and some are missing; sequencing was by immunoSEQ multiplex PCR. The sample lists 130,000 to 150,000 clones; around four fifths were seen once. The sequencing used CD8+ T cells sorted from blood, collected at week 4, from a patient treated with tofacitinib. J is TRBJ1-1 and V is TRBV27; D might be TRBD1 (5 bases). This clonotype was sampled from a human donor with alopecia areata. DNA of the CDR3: TGTGCCAGCAGTTTCAGGGCCCTCGACACTGAAGCTTTCTTT. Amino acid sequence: CASSFRALDTEAFF.